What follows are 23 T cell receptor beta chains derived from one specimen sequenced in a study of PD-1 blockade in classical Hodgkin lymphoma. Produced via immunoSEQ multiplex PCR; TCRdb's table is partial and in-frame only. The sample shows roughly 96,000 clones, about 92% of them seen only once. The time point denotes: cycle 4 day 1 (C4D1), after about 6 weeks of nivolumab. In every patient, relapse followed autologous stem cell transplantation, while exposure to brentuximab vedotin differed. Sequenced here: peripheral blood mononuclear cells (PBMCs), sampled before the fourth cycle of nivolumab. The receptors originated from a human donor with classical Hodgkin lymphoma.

This chain's CDR3 is CAWRGGSYEQFF. For the CDR3, the DNA is TGTGCCTGGAGGGGCGGGAGTTATGAGCAGTTCTTC. The chain couples TRBV30 to TRBJ2-1; 7 nucleotides line up with TRBD2. Germline V gene sequence: CDR1 GTSNPN, CDR2 SVGIG (reference sequence). The V segment lost 3 bases and the J segment 8 bases; nucleotides outside the gene matches: 4. This CDR3 contains 12 residues. The full variable domain, its missing parts supplied by reference TRBV30 and TRBJ2-1, is SQTIHQWPATLVQPVGSPLSLECTVEGTSNPNLYWYRQAAGRGLQLLFYSVGIGQISSEVPQNLSASRPQDRQFILSSKKLLLSDSGFYLCAWRGGSYEQFFGPGTRLTVL.

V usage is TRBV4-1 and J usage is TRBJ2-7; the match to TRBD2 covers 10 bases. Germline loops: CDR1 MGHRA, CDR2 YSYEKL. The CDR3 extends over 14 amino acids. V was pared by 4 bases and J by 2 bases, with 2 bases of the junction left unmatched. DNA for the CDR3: TGCGCCAGCAGCCCCGGGACTAGCGCCTACGAGCAGTACTTC. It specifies CASSPGTSAYEQYF.

CDR3 in amino acids: CASSLEGHGYTF. The CDR3, as DNA: TGTGCCAGCAGCTTGGAAGGTCATGGCTACACCTTC. The chain carries TRBV5-6 and TRBJ1-2; D not certain. The ends were cut back, 0 bases at V and 6 bases at J, with 6 bases in the middle. The CDR3 loop spans 12 amino acids. Germline CDR1 reads SGHDT; CDR2 reads YYEEEE.

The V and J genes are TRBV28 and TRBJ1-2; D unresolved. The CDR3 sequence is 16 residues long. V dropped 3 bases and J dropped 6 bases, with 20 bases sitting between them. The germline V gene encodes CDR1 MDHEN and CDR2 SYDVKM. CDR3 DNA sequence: TGTGCCAGCAGTTTGCTGGGTGGTACTGCGCCGAATGGCTACACCTTC. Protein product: CASSLLGGTAPNGYTF.

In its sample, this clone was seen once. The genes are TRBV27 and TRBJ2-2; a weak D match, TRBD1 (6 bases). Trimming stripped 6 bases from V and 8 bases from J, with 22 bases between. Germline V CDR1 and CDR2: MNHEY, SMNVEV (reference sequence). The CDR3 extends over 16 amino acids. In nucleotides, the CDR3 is TGTGCCAGCAGCATCCGGGACCTGGGAAGGGGGGGGGAGCTGTTTTTT. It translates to CASSIRDLGRGGELFF.

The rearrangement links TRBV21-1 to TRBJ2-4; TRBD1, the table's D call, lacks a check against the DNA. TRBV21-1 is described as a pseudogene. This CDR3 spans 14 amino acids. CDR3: CASPSGQGKNIQYF. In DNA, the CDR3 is TGTGCCAGCCCGTCGGGACAGGGCAAAAACATTCAGTACTTC.

Here the CDR3 reads CASSSNGLAGVSSYNEQFF. The CDR3 nucleotides are TGTGCCAGCAGTTCCAACGGGCTAGCGGGGGTCAGCTCCTACAATGAGCAGTTCTTC. The chain is built from TRBV7-2 and TRBJ2-1, with 10 bases that match TRBD2. The CDR3 spans 19 residues. Trimming cost V 6 bases and J 0 bases; bases outside gene matches: 14. Germline CDR1 is SGHTA and CDR2 is FQGNSA.

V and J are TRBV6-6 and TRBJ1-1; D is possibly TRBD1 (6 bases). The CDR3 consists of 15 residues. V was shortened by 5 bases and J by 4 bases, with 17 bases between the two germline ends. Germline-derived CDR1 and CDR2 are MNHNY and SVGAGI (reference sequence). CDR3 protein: CASSARDRGSTEAFF. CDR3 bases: TGTGCCAGCAGTGCCCGTGATAGGGGGTCCACTGAAGCTTTCTTT.

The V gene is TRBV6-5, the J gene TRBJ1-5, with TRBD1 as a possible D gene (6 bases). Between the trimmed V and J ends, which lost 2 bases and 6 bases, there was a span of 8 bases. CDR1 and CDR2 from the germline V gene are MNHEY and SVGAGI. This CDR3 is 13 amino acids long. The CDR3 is CASSYEGGQPQHF. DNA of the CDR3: TGTGCCAGCAGTTACGAGGGGGGTCAGCCCCAGCATTTT.

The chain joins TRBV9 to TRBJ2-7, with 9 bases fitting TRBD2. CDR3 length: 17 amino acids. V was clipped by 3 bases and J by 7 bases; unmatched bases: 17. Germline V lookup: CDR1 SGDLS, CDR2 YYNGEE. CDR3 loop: CASSETVRAGGPREQYF. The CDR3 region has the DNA TGTGCCAGCAGCGAGACGGTCAGAGCGGGAGGCCCAAGAGAGCAGTACTTC.

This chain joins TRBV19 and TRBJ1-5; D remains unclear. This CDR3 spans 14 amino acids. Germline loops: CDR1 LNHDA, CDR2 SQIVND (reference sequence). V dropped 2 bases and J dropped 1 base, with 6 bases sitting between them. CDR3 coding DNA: TGTGCCAGTAGTATAAGCGACAGCAATCAGCCCCAGCATTTT. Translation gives CASSISDSNQPQHF.

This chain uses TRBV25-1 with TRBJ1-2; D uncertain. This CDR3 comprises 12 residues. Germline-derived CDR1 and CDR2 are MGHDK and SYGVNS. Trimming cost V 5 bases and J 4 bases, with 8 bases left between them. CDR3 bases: TGTGCCAGCAGTTCGACGGTCTATGGCTACACCTTC. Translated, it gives CASSSTVYGYTF.

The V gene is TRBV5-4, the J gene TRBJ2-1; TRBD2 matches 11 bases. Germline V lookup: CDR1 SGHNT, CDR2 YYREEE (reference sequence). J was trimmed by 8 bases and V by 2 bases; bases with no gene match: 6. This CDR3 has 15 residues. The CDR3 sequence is CASSFASGRSDEQFF. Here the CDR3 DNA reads TGTGCCAGCAGCTTTGCTAGCGGGAGGAGCGATGAGCAGTTCTTC.

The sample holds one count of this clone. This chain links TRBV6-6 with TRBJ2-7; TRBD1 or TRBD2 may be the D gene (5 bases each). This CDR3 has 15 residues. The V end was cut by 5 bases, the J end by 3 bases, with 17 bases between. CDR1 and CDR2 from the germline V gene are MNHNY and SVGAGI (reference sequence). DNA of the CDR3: TGTGCCAGCAGTCTTTTATCGGGGCAGGGCTACGAGCAGTACTTC. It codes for CASSLLSGQGYEQYF.

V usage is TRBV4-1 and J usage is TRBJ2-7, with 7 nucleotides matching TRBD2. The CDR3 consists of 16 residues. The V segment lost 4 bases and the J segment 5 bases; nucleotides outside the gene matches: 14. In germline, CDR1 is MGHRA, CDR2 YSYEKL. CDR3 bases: TGCGCCAGCAGCCCCCCTAGCGGAGGGGCCGGGAACGAGCAGTACTTC. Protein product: CASSPPSGGAGNEQYF.

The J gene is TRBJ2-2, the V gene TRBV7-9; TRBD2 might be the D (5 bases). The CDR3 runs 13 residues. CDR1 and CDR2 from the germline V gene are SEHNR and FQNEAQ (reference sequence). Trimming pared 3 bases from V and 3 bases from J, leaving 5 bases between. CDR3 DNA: TGTGCCAGCAGCTTGAGGGACACCGGGGAGCTGTTTTTT. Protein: CASSLRDTGELFF.

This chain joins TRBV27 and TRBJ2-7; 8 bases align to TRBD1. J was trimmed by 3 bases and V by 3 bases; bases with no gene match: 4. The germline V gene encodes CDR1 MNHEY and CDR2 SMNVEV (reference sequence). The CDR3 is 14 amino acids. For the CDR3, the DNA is TGTGCCAGCAGTTTGGGGACAGGTCTCTACGAGCAGTACTTC. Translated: CASSLGTGLYEQYF.

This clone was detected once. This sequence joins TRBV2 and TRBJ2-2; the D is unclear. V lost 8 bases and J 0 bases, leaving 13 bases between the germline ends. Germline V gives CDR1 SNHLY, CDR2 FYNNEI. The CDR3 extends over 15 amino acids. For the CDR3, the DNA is TGTGCCAGCTTGGATACGGGTTCGAACACCGGGGAGCTGTTTTTT. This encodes CASLDTGSNTGELFF.

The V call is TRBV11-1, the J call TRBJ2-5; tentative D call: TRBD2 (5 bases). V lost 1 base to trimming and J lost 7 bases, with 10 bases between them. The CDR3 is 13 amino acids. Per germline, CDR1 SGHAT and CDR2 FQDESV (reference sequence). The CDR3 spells CASSLGTEGTQYF. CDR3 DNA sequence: TGTGCCAGCAGCTTAGGCACAGAGGGGACCCAGTACTTC. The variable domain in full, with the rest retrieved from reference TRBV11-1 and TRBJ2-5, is EAEVAQSPRYKITEKSQAVAFWCDPISGHATLYWYRQILGQGPELLVQFQDESVVDDSQLPKDRFSAERLKGVDSTLKIQPAELGDSAMYLCASSLGTEGTQYFGPGTRLLVL.

The CDR3 reads CASSKGEGGLQPQHF. CDR3 bases: TGTGCCAGCAGTAAAGGGGAGGGGGGATTGCAGCCCCAGCATTTT. The gene calls are TRBV27 and TRBJ1-5; D is perhaps TRBD1 (6 bases). Germline CDR1 MNHEY, CDR2 SMNVEV (reference sequence). With 5 bases removed from V and 7 bases from J, the gap between germline ends came to 18 bases. CDR3 length: 15 residues.

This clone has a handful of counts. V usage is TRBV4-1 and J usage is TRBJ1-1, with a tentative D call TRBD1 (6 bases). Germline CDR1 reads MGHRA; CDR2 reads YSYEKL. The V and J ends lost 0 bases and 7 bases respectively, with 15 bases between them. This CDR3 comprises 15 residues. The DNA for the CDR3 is TGCGCCAGCAGCCAAGATCCGGGGGCGTGGGGTGAAGCTTTCTTT. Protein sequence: CASSQDPGAWGEAFF.

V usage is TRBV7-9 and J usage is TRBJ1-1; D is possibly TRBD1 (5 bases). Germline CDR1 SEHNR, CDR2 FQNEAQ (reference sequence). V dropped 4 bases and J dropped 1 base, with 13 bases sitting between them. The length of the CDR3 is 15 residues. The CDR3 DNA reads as TGTGCCAGCAGCTCCCCCATGGGGGGGAACACTGAAGCTTTCTTT. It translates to CASSSPMGGNTEAFF.

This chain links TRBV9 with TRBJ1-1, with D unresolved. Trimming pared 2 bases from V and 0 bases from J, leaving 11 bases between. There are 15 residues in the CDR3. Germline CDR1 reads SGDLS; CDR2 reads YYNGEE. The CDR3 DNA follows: TGTGCCAGCAGCGTCTTCGACCGGGTGAACACTGAAGCTTTCTTT. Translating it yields CASSVFDRVNTEAFF.